This TCR beta chain was retrieved from a study of T cell changes during pregnancy in multiple sclerosis. Germline CDR1 MDHEN, CDR2 SYDVKM. The V gene lost 4 bases and the J gene lost 4 bases, with 10 bases spanning the gap. CDR3 size: 13 residues. Method: immunoSEQ multiplex PCR; TCRdb's copy keeps in-frame clones and lacks some. Among tens of thousands of clones, 70% to 90% were seen once, and the ten largest hold under 6%. This chain links TRBV28 with TRBJ1-2, with a possible D match to TRBD1 (6 bases). The sequencing used CD8+ T cells from peripheral blood mononuclear cells, collected after pregnancy. The clonotype originates from a female donor in good health, enrolled as a control in a pregnancy study. CDR3 DNA sequence: TGTGCCAGCAGTTCCTCGGACAGCTATGGCTACACCTTC. It codes for CASSSSDSYGYTF.